Included here is one T cell receptor (beta chain) sequence, with context. This clone was seen once. This receptor's antigen is unknown. No much larger clone is present one base from it, and per-base qualities are unavailable. This sample was included in a study of cytomegalovirus exposure and HLA in healthy donors listed by TCRdb under 2017. Looking at the study overall: An earlier analysis of roughly 570 of the donors reported approximately 300 Gb of sequence data and approximately 120 million unique TCR beta sequences obtained from around 180 million T cells. An early release covering 500 to 750 HLA-typed donors comprised about 320 gigabases of sequencing data and some 79 million unique TCR sequences. Among the roughly 400 genotyped donors, around 81% belonged to the genetic ancestry cluster associated with self-reported Caucasian donors. The study aimed to test whether cataloging public T cell receptors could reveal signatures of past pathogen exposure. The study used immunosequencing to profile the T cell repertoires of under 700 subjects and linked those repertoires to cytomegalovirus serostatus. In addition to the first cohort of roughly 670 subjects, a separate validation cohort of 130 or so different subjects was used. To predict cytomegalovirus infection status, the study brought together high-throughput TCR immunosequencing, statistical association of individual TCRs with disease status, and machine learning. To study patterns of TCR occurrence, a later analysis re-analyzed previously published TCR beta repertoires from 700 or so donors and added high-resolution HLA genotyping. In the later analysis, no new phenotypic data were used to find candidate immune exposures; instead, reliance was placed on TCR beta sequences and their occurrence across donors. To decide whether each TCR beta V gene segment behaved as functional or pseudogenic, an earlier analysis of nearly 600 of the donors relied on high-throughput TCR beta sequencing. Donor age, sex, ethnicity and CMV serostatus were compiled alongside the repertoire data. A later genetic analysis took genome-wide SNP genotypes for about 60% of the roughly 670 donors and used that subset as a discovery cohort. All discovery cohort repertoires had been generated on a single sequencing platform. HLA typing covered class I and class II loci at four-digit resolution. The number of donors typed differed by locus, with roughly 629-640 for A, B, C, DRB1 and DQB1, roughly 550 for DQA1, 600 to 610 for DPA1, and some 440 for DPB1. Roughly five DR-DQ haplotypes were handled as single units for association and clustering because linkage in the cohort was strong. Among some 410 genotyped donors of the cohort, an average of 235,054 unique TCR beta nucleotide sequences were sequenced per donor, around 18% of them non-productive.

The cohort consisted of approximately 670 healthy bone marrow donors. At the time of sampling, all cohort members were nominally healthy, though unrecorded immune exposures were likely present. The donor tested CMV seropositive and was one of the 289 seropositive cohort members. Each donor provided a peripheral blood sample, and peripheral blood mononuclear cells were used for TCR beta sequencing. Genomic DNA was extracted from the blood cell samples with the Qiagen DNeasy Blood Extraction Kit. Paper-wide results and their limitations: Cytomegalovirus status was reported to be diagnosed by the classifier with high specificity and sensitivity in both the original and validation cohorts. Because counts were too low, under 20 rarely observed V segments, including chromosome 9 orphons, were left out of the earlier analysis of 500 to 750 of the donors. A later analysis associated about 18,000 TCR beta sequences with specific HLA alleles at a false discovery rate of 0.05. Correlated functional status among segregating V segments might be attributable to linkage disequilibrium, but an unknown experimental factor could not be ruled out. An association between a missense DCLRE1C variant and V-gene and J-gene trimming of TCR beta chains was found in a later genetic analysis and replicated in an independent cohort. Assigning TCR associations to individual alleles was difficult when HLA alleles, especially DR and DQ, strongly co-occurred. In a later analysis, TCR association rates were found to vary across HLA loci, with the most associated TCRs seen for DRB1 alleles and the fewest for HLA-C alleles. While some public TCRs were present in many individuals, most TCR sequences turned up only very rarely across donors. Immune exposure information for the cohort was limited to CMV serostatus. A later analysis reported that several top co-occurrence clusters appeared linked to parvovirus B19, influenza, CMV and Epstein-Barr virus. The study listed 150 to 200 TCR beta chains as associated with cytomegalovirus. Some IMGT-functional V segments, including TRBV6-2 and TRBV6-3, could not be distinguished by the 87-base-pair reads and were therefore excluded. A few of the identified cytomegalovirus-associated TCR beta chains were confirmed in vitro to be specific for cytomegalovirus antigens. A later analysis found that HLA-associated TCR beta chains were more clonally expanded and had lower generation probabilities than equally common non-associated chains. Because HLA typing was missing for some donors at each locus, association tests included only the typed subset. In a later analysis, most CMV-associated TCR beta chains were found to appear HLA-restricted, with HLA associations seemingly driven largely by CMV exposure. The presence/absence analyses assumed that sequencing depth was roughly uniform across donors, and that assumption may not be true. Only TCR beta chains were sequenced in this cohort, and the absence of alpha or paired-chain data limited detectable features. According to the authors, the approach could potentially be generalized to other disease states and immunological phenotypes. A further reported finding was that TCR beta sequences accurately predicted the HLA-A and HLA-B alleles for most subjects in the first cohort. In an earlier analysis of approximately 590 of the donors, most TCR beta V segments were observed in productive rearrangements about 87% or about 30% of the time, broadly matching IMGT annotations. A group of highly shared sequence variants was considered likely to be a technical artifact of the sequencing pipeline. According to a later genetic analysis, donors in an Asian-associated ancestry cluster had fewer N-insertions in productive TCRs than the roughly 670-donor mean.

Between the V and J ends, shortened by 5 bases and 2 bases respectively, the junction contains 11 bases. From the cysteine through the phenylalanine, the CDR3 covers 14 amino acids. The read is trimmed to its CDR3 DNA, 42 bases read in frame from base 1. From the germline V gene, CDR1 is MNHNS and CDR2 is SASEGT. Library preparation was by the immunoSEQ multiplex PCR assay. For the multiplex PCR, a mixture combining 60 forward primers for TCR Vbeta segments and 13 reverse primers for TCR Jbeta segments was used. A multiplex PCR assay on genomic DNA amplified the CDR3 region of rearranged TCR beta genes. The Illumina HiSeq System was used to sequence the amplified TCR beta libraries as 87-base-pair reads. On the study's bioinformatics: Across the roughly 600 repertoires, a later analysis counted some 81 million unique TCR beta chains, 9.5 million to 12 million of which were shared by at least two donors. Raw reads were error-corrected and collapsed into unique sequences by a nearest-neighbor algorithm in which closely related sequences were merged to remove PCR and sequencing errors. V, D and J gene segments were assigned by aligning CDR3 sequences to IMGT reference sequences. For a sequence to be retained, a match of at least six nucleotides was required to both a V gene segment and a J gene segment. A rearrangement counted as productive if the CDR3 had no stop codons and remained in frame with V and J, and every other rearrangement counted as non-productive. Following IMGT convention, CDR3 was defined as the stretch from the second conserved V-encoded cysteine up to the conserved J-encoded phenylalanine. In an earlier analysis of around 640 of the donors, sequences lacking an unambiguous match to a single V gene segment were excluded. An earlier analysis of fewer than 750 of the donors called V segments functional above 56.7% productive rearrangements and segregating when the between-donor standard deviation exceeded 5%. A statistical classification framework was built to diagnose cytomegalovirus status from the catalog of TCR beta chain sequences. A later analysis assigned V and J genes by comparing TCR nucleotide sequences with IMGT/GENE-DB human TR gene sequences. A later analysis assigned CDR3 sequences and most-parsimonious VDJ recombination scenarios with the TCRdist pipeline. In a later analysis, every TCR beta chain was defined by the combination of its CDR3 amino acid sequence and its V-gene family, and reads without a unique V-gene family were dropped. As a way to deal with suspected cross-contamination and a sequencing artifact, a later analysis dropped approximately 590 nucleotide sequences that were highly shared and had low generation probability. For each public chain, a later analysis derived a clonal expansion index from normalized ranks of inferred template counts within each repertoire. In a later analysis, generation probabilities were computed using a VDJ recombination model fitted to out-of-frame rearrangements, and the results were checked against IGoR. In a later analysis, hypergeometric tests were used to score TCR-TCR, TCR-HLA and TCR-CMV co-occurrence, with a repertoire-size bias correction applied to TCR pairs. In a later analysis, false discovery rates were estimated by permuting HLA or CMV assignments 20 times. In a later analysis, co-occurring TCRs were grouped with DBSCAN, and TCRdist sequence similarity was added when clustering was performed within HLA-allele-positive subsets. Repertoires with fewer than 30,000 or more than 120,000 public chains were left out of co-occurrence clustering, as were about five repertoires with anomalous nucleotide sharing. TCRdb retrieved this table from immuneACCESS and kept in-frame rearrangements only. Not all clones are present; in checked studies, unresolved V genes account for under half, and no reason is known for the remainder. D and trimming come from the DNA, and the V and J calls and clone size come from that table. Recorded for this sample are approximately 190,000 clones; 70% to 90% of them occurred a single time. Clones ranked in the top ten supply around 2.2% of the sample.

The clonotype was recovered from a woman aged 18-30 years in good health and CMV-seropositive. The sequenced material came from PBMCs. The sequence is built from TRBV6-1 and TRBJ2-3; TRBD2 could be the D gene, as 5 bases match. The CDR3 region: CASSSVGVTDTQYF. The nucleotide sequence is TGTGCCAGCAGTTCCGTCGGGGTCACAGATACGCAGTATTTT.